A selection of T cell receptor beta chains follows, all from one sample in a study of blood T cell repertoires in COVID-19. Here immunoSEQ multiplex PCR was the method, and the copy in TCRdb shows in-frame clones only, minus some. Of about 53,000 clones listed, 65% to 90% are singletons. Sequenced sample: peripheral blood. The receptors derive from a woman aged 55-69 years with acute or convalescent COVID-19. The CDR3 runs from the conserved cysteine through the conserved F or W. D genes are given only for firm matches. The listing skips clone size in some rows; elsewhere it reads once, few, many or a size class.

D gene	V gene	clone size	J gene	CDR3 DNA	CDR3 protein
TRBD1	TRBV19	medium-sized	TRBJ2-2	TGTGCCAGTGACACAGGGGCTACCGGGGAGCTGTTTTTT	CASDTGATGELFF
TRBD1	TRBV5-1	-	TRBJ1-2	TGCGCCAGCAGCTTGGGGCGGAGGGGGCTTGATGGCTACACCTTC	CASSLGRRGLDGYTF
-	TRBV5-6	-	TRBJ1-4	TGTGCCAGCAGCTTGTATATGGACACTGCAACTAATGAAAAACTGTTTTTT	CASSLYMDTATNEKLFF
TRBD1	TRBV25-1	-	TRBJ1-1	TGTGCCAGCAGTGAGACAGGGTATCGCACTGAAGCTTTCTTT	CASSETGYRTEAFF
-	TRBV28	-	TRBJ1-4	TGTGCCAGCAGTTTACTTCTAGGGGTGCGGGAAAAACTGTTTTTT	CASSLLLGVREKLFF
-	TRBV7-9	-	TRBJ1-3	TGTGCCAGCAGCTTATCGACAGCAGGAAACACCATATATTTT	CASSLSTAGNTIYF
-	TRBV2	-	TRBJ2-3	TGTGCCAGCAGTGACGCAGGGTTTGGTACAGATACGCAGTATTTT	CASSDAGFGTDTQYF
TRBD1	TRBV2	-	TRBJ1-1	TGTGCCAGCAGGGATACAGGGGGGGTCACTGAAGCTTTCTTT	CASRDTGGVTEAFF
-	TRBV5-4	-	TRBJ2-6	TGTGCCAGCAGCTTCTCTACAGGGCACTCTGGGGCCAACGTCCTGACTTTC	CASSFSTGHSGANVLTF
-	TRBV19	few	TRBJ1-1	TGTGCCAGTAGTATCGGTATGAACACTGAAGCTTTCTTT	CASSIGMNTEAFF
-	TRBV19	-	TRBJ2-7	TGTGCCAGTAGGAAGGACAGTTTCTCCTACGAGCAGTACTTC	CASRKDSFSYEQYF
-	TRBV5-1	-	TRBJ1-1	TGCGCCAGCAGCTTGGCCAACAGGGTCACTGAAGCTTTCTTT	CASSLANRVTEAFF
TRBD1	TRBV20-1	-	TRBJ1-5	TGCAGTGCTAGTGACCCAGGGGGCGAGCGCAATCAGCCCCAGCATTTT	CSASDPGGERNQPQHF
-	TRBV11-2	-	TRBJ2-5	TGTGCCAGCAGCCGTATCGTTGCTAGCCGCCAAGAGACCCAGTACTTC	CASSRIVASRQETQYF
TRBD2	TRBV5-4	-	TRBJ2-7	TGTGCCAGCAGCCTAGAGCGGGACTCCTACGAGCAGTACTTC	CASSLERDSYEQYF
-	TRBV18	-	TRBJ2-5	TGTGCCAGCTCACTGGTAGCGGAACTCCAAGAGACCCAGTACTTC	CASSLVAELQETQYF
-	TRBV20-1	-	TRBJ2-3	TGCAGCACAGGGAAGTCAGATACGCAGTATTTT	CSTGKSDTQYF
TRBD1	TRBV19	-	TRBJ2-7	TGTGCCAGTAGCAGGACAGGGGTCGAGCAGTACTTC	CASSRTGVEQYF
-	TRBV11-3	once	TRBJ1-5	TGTGCCAGCAGCCCGACAGTCAATCAGCCCCAGCATTTT	CASSPTVNQPQHF
TRBD2	TRBV14	-	TRBJ2-1	TGTGCCAGCAGCCAGGGGACTAGCGGGACGTTCTATGAGCAGTTCTTC	CASSQGTSGTFYEQFF
-	TRBV11-2	-	TRBJ1-1	TGTGCCAGCAGCCCCCAGGGGAATGTGAACACTGAAGCTTTCTTT	CASSPQGNVNTEAFF
TRBD1	TRBV7-2	-	TRBJ2-1	TGTGCCAGCAGACTCCAGGGGGCCTACAATGAGCAGTTCTTC	CASRLQGAYNEQFF
-	TRBV29-1	-	TRBJ1-1	TGCAGCGGAACGACAGTAACTGAAGCTTTCTTT	CSGTTVTEAFF
TRBD1	TRBV27	-	TRBJ1-4	TGTGCCAGCAGTGAGGGGGCCCGGGTTGAAAAACTGTTTTTT	CASSEGARVEKLFF
-	TRBV18	-	TRBJ1-1	TGTGCCAGCTCACCACAGGACGGACTATTAGGTTTCTTT	CASSPQDGLLGFF
-	TRBV2	-	TRBJ1-3	TGTGCCAGCAGCCCTCCCTCGTGGCTTTCTGGAAACACCATATATTTT	CASSPPSWLSGNTIYF
-	TRBV4-1	-	TRBJ2-4	TGCGCCAGCAGCCAAGTGGGAAGCGGAAAAAACATTCAGTACTTC	CASSQVGSGKNIQYF
TRBD1	TRBV7-6	few	TRBJ2-7	TGTGCCAGCAGCTTAGCGGCCGGGACAGGTTCCTACGAGCAGTACTTC	CASSLAAGTGSYEQYF
-	TRBV28	-	TRBJ2-3	TGTGCCAGCAGACCCCCAAGCGGTGGTGGCACAGATACGCAGTATTTT	CASRPPSGGGTDTQYF
TRBD2	TRBV11-2	-	TRBJ2-3	TGTGCCAGCAGCTTAGGGTTTAGCGGGGGGACAGATACGCAGTATTTT	CASSLGFSGGTDTQYF
TRBD2	TRBV24-1	-	TRBJ2-5	TGTGCCACCAGTGATTCAGGGACTAGCGGGAGAAAAGAGACCCAGTACTTC	CATSDSGTSGRKETQYF
TRBD1	TRBV5-1	-	TRBJ2-1	TGCGCCAGCAGCACCACAGGGGGCTTCTCCTACAATGAGCAGTTCTTC	CASSTTGGFSYNEQFF
TRBD1	TRBV29-1	few	TRBJ1-1	TGCAGCGTTCGGACAGGATTGAACACTGAAGCTTTCTTT	CSVRTGLNTEAFF
-	TRBV25-1	-	TRBJ1-4	TGTGCCAGCAGTAGGGGCAGGGGTGCAACTAATGAAAAACTGTTTTTT	CASSRGRGATNEKLFF
-	TRBV7-8	-	TRBJ2-1	TGTGCCAGCAGCTTAGATGTCTTCTACAATGAGCAGTTCTTC	CASSLDVFYNEQFF
-	TRBV5-5	-	TRBJ2-7	TGTGCCAGCAGCTCTGCTCTCAGTCGAAACGCATACGAGCAGTACTTC	CASSSALSRNAYEQYF
TRBD1	TRBV7-6	-	TRBJ1-6	TGTGCCAGCAGCTTAGGGGGACAGGGTAATTCACCCCTCCACTTT	CASSLGGQGNSPLHF
TRBD1	TRBV15	few	TRBJ2-4	TGTGCCACCAGGTGGAACAGGGGTTCGGGCAAAAACATTCAGTACTTC	CATRWNRGSGKNIQYF
-	TRBV30	-	TRBJ1-1	TGTGCCTGGACGGTTGATCTCGGGAACACTGAAGCTTTCTTT	CAWTVDLGNTEAFF
-	TRBV24-1	-	TRBJ2-3	TGTGCCACCAGTGTACAGGGGACTCACACAGATACGCAGTATTTT	CATSVQGTHTDTQYF
TRBD1	TRBV5-5	few	TRBJ1-6	TGTGCCAGCAGCTTGGCCGGAAACAGGGGGTCTTGGCCCCTCCACTTT	CASSLAGNRGSWPLHF
TRBD1	TRBV6-2/TRBV6-3	-	TRBJ1-2	TGTGCCAGCAGTAACTCCGGGACAGGGGTCTACGGCTACACCTTC	CASSNSGTGVYGYTF
-	TRBV28	-	TRBJ1-6	TGTGCCAGCAGTTTTCGGCGACAAGGGGTTTCACCCCTCCACTTT	CASSFRRQGVSPLHF
-	TRBV4-2	-	TRBJ1-1	TGTGCCAGCAGCCTCAGGCCGGGGGGCGAAGACACTGAAGCTTTCTTT	CASSLRPGGEDTEAFF
-	TRBV5-6	-	TRBJ2-1	TGTGCCAGCAGCGCCAGGGGATGGGGGCCCGTGAACAATGAGCAGTTCTTC	CASSARGWGPVNNEQFF
-	TRBV24-1	few	TRBJ2-1	TGTGCCACCAGTGACCCGTCACACCGGGTCAATGAGCAGTTCTTC	CATSDPSHRVNEQFF
TRBD1	TRBV5-1	-	TRBJ1-1	TGCGCCAGCAGCCATCGACAGGGGAACACTGAAGCTTTCTTT	CASSHRQGNTEAFF
-	TRBV21-1	-	TRBJ2-1	TGTGCCAGTGGGGGGTGGAGGCTCCGACGGGGAGAGCAGTTCTTC	CASGGWRLRRGEQFF
-	TRBV25-1	-	TRBJ2-2	TGTGCCAGCAGTACAGGGTCCGGGGAGCTGTTTTTT	CASSTGSGELFF
-	TRBV5-5	-	TRBJ1-2	TGTGCCAGCAGCTCCAGGGTTAACTATGGCTACACCTTC	CASSSRVNYGYTF
TRBD1	TRBV12-3/TRBV12-4	-	TRBJ2-7	TGTGCCAGCAGCCCCACAGGGGGCATCGAGCAGTACTTC	CASSPTGGIEQYF
-	TRBV6-5	-	TRBJ1-5	TGTGCCAGCAGTACTCAAACAGGTGGCAATCAGCCCCAGCATTTT	CASSTQTGGNQPQHF
-	TRBV5-1	once	TRBJ1-4	TGCGCCAGCAGCTTAACAGGGTTCGGAGGTGAAAAACTGTTTTTT	CASSLTGFGGEKLFF
-	TRBV18	-	TRBJ2-7	TGTGCCAGCTCACTCGGGGCCTACGAGCAGTACTTC	CASSLGAYEQYF
-	TRBV30	few	TRBJ1-2	TGTGCCTGGAAGTGGGAGAACTATGGCTACACCTTC	CAWKWENYGYTF
-	TRBV21-1	once	TRBJ2-7	TGTGCCAGCAGCAAAGAACGTGAGCACGTCGAGCAGTACTTC	CASSKEREHVEQYF
-	TRBV9	-	TRBJ1-5	TGTGCCAGCAGCGTAGAGGGACTCGGTCAGCCCCAGCATTTT	CASSVEGLGQPQHF